The entry that follows covers one T cell receptor (beta chain) sequence. Its antigen specificity is not known. Within one base of it there is no much larger clone, and no base qualities were kept. These data originate in a study of blood T cell repertoires in COVID-19 (dated by TCRdb to about 2020). Describing the broader study: Samples covering the acute and convalescent phases of COVID-19 were provided by collaborators in the United States, Italy and Spain. The material from the prospective study consisted of cDNA or gDNA derived from T cells, B-cell-depleted T cells, or PBMCs. Deeply sampled blood TCRbeta repertoires from subjects exposed to, actively infected with, or recovered from COVID-19 were included in the dataset. The repertoires were released in a freely available public database meant as a resource for research on the immune response to SARS-CoV-2. The samples were drawn from two sources: the first 160 participants of the ongoing ImmuneRACE study, and 1,254 subjects contributed by 6 global collaborators. Nearly every sample came with metadata listing a de-identified subject ID, COVID-19 status, age in years and sex. Where HLA class I and class II types were available, the types were taken from metadata supplied by the sample provider, not from assay-based typing.

The full study reports these points: Clinical and demographic metadata were provided uncurated, with the amount varying by source and participant.

Via the germline V gene (reference sequence), CDR1 is LNHDA and CDR2 SQIVND. Inclusive of the bounding cysteine and phenylalanine, the CDR3 is 14 residues long. Of all the DNA, just the CDR3 is kept, 42 bases in frame from base 1. V loses 3 bases, J loses 2 bases, and the germline ends lie 10 bases apart. In the prospective study, participants were 18 to 89 years old, resided in about two dozen geographic areas of the United States, and were enrolled through a virtual design. To assign participants to cohorts, the prospective study relied on clinical history that participants themselves reported in a screening survey and a study questionnaire. In the prospective study, mobile phlebotomists collected whole blood, serum and a nasopharyngeal or oropharyngeal swab from each participant. Over a roughly 2-month period, participants in the prospective study had the option of providing additional blood draws and questionnaires. Before DNA extraction, blood samples from the prospective study were shipped at room temperature or frozen.

The immunoSEQ Assay, a bias-controlled multiplex PCR, was used to amplify TCRbeta CDR3 regions from genomic DNA. As for how the authors treated the data: Nucleated cell counts per sample were estimated from amplification of reference gene primers within the assay. To quantify the absolute abundance of each unique TCRbeta CDR3 rearrangement, sequence reads were collapsed and filtered. For each sample, productive Simpson clonality was calculated as the square root of Simpson's diversity index over productive rearrangements. What TCRdb holds here is the immuneACCESS table cut down to in-frame rearrangements. Part of the clones is not present; checked against another copy, under half of the missing clones reflect an unresolved V gene, and the others are unexplained. That table furnishes V, J and clone size, whereas the DNA furnished D and trimming. Here the sample has under 250,000 clones; 70% to 90% occur a single time. The leading ten clones occupy approximately 9.1% of the sample.

The source of this sequence is a woman between 45 and 60 years old with acute COVID-19. Input material: PBMCs or T cells enriched from blood (not recorded which). The chain uses TRBV19 and TRBJ1-1; TRBD1 might be the D gene, on 5 matching bases. This receptor has the CDR3 CASSMRTPNTEAFF. The sequenced DNA is TGTGCCAGTAGTATGAGGACACCCAACACTGAAGCTTTCTTT. When the CDR3 is completed using the reference TRBV19 and TRBJ1-1 genes on either side, the full variable domain is DGGITQSPKYLFRKEGQNVTLSCEQNLNHDAMYWYRQDPGQGLRLIYYSQIVNDFQKGDIAEGYSVSREKKESFPLTVTSAQKNPTAFYLCASSMRTPNTEAFFGQGTRLTVV.